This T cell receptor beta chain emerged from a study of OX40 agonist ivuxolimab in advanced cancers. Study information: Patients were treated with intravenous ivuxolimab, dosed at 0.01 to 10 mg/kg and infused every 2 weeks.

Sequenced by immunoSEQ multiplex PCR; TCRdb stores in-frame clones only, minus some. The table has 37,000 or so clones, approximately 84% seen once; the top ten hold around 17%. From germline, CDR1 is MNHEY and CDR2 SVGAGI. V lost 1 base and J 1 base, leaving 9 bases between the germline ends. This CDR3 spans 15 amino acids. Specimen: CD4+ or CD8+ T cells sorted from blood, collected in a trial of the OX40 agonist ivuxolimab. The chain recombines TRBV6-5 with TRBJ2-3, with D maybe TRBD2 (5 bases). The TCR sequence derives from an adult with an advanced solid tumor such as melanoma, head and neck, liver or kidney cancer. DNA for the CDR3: TGTGCCAGCAGTTACTATGCGGGCGGCACAGATACGCAGTATTTT. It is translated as CASSYYAGGTDTQYF.